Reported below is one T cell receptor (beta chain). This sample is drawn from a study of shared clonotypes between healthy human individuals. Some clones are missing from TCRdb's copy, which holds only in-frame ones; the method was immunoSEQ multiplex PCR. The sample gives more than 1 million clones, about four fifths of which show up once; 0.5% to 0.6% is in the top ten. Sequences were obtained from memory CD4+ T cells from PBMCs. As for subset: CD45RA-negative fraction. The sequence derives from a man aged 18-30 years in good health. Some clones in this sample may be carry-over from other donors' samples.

The CDR3 bases are TGTGCCAGCAGCTCTACCCCCGAGGGATTCTATGGCTACACCTTC. Its protein is CASSSTPEGFYGYTF. The V gene is TRBV28, the J gene TRBJ1-2; D uncertain. With 6 bases removed from V and 4 bases from J, the gap between germline ends came to 18 bases. Germline values: CDR1 MDHEN, CDR2 SYDVKM. The CDR3 length is 15 residues.